The following is a TCR beta chain sequence with its context. Antigen unknown. Sequenced by immunoSEQ multiplex PCR; TCRdb stores in-frame clones only, minus some. The table shows 100,000 to 120,000 clones, with approximately 90% occurring only once. These data are taken from a study of T cell responses to AZD1222 COVID-19 vaccine. As for the study in general: Analysis merged second doses at about 4 or about 12 weeks. Study-wide results and caveats: At 160-218 and 743-854, vaccine-associated CD4 TCRs were dominant, and they spanned spike. Females made up more of the donors, who were largely white British, and clonal diversity may have come out too low.

Germline V gene sequence: CDR1 SGHRS, CDR2 YFSETQ. The CDR3 length is 15 residues. The V end lost 0 bases, the J end lost 5 bases, and 15 bases lay between the germline ends. The specimen was peripheral blood, collected on day 0 of AZD1222 vaccination. This chain connects TRBV5-1 to TRBJ2-7; either TRBD1 or TRBD2 may fit D (5 bases each). The receptor comes from an adult in good health. The chain's CDR3 is CASSLGPERTHEQYF. The CDR3 DNA follows: TGCGCCAGCAGCTTGGGACCAGAGCGGACACACGAGCAGTACTTC.